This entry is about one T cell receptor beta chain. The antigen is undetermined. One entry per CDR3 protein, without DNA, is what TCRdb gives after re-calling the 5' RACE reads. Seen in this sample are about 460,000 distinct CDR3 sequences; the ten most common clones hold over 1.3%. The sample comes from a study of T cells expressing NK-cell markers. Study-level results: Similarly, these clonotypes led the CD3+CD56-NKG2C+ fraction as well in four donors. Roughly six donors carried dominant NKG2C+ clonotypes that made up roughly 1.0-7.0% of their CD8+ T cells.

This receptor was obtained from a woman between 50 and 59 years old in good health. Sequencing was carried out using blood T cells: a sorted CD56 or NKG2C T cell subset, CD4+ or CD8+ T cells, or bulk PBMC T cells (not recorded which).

CDR3 residues: CASSTGEETQYF. This chain uses TRBV5-1 with TRBJ2-5; the D gene TCRdb calls, TRBD2, cannot be checked with no DNA. The CDR3 contains 12 residues. Germline CDR1 SGHRS, CDR2 YFSETQ.